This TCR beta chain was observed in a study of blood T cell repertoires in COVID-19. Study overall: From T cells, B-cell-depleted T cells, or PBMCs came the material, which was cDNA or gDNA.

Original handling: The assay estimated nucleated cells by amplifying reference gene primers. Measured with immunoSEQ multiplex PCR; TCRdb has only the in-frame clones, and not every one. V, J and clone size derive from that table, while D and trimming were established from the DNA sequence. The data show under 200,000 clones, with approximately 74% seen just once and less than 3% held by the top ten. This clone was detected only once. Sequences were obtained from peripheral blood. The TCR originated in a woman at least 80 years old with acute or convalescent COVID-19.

In DNA, the CDR3 is TGTGCCAGCAGCTTTGACAGGGCCCCCGGCTCCTACAATGAGCAGTTCTTC. This gives the protein CASSFDRAPGSYNEQFF. The chain recombines TRBV11-2 with TRBJ2-1, with TRBD1 matching over 7 bases. CDR3 length: 17 residues. Unmatched junction bases numbered 8, after V lost 3 bases and J lost 0 bases. Germline lookup yields CDR1 SGHAT and CDR2 FQNNGV.